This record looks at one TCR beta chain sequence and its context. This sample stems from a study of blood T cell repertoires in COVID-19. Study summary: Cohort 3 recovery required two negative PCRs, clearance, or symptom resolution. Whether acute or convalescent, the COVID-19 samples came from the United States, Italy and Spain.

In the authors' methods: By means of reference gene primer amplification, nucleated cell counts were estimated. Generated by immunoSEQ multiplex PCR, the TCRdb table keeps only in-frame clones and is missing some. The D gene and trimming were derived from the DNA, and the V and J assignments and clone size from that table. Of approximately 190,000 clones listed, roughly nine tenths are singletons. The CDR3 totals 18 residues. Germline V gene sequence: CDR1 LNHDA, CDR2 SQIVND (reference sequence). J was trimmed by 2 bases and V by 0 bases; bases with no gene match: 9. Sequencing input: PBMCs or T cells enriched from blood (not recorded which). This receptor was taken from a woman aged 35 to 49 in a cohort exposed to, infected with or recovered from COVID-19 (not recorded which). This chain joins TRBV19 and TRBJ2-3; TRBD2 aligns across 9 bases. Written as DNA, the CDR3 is TGTGCCAGTAGTATAGATCCGGAGCGGGAGGCTTTCACAGATACGCAGTATTTT. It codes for CASSIDPEREAFTDTQYF.